This T cell receptor beta chain is from a study of response to subunit inactivated influenza vaccine. This clonotype was recorded a few times. Its cognate antigen is unknown. CDR3 size: 15 residues. Germline V gene sequence: CDR1 SGHAT, CDR2 FQNNGV. V shed 1 base and J 4 bases; nucleotides not matched to a gene: 7. TCRdb ran MiXCR on the RT-PCR reads and lists one entry per CDR3 protein. This sample carries around 790,000 distinct CDR3 sequences, approximately 21% of them seen once, and the ten largest clones take 10%. Points from the study as a whole: Each seasonal influenza vaccination, the authors suggested, recruits few new T cells.

This specimen was PBMCs from blood, taken 5 days after vaccination. The receptor was derived from a man aged 50-59 years who received an inactivated influenza vaccine. The chain couples TRBV11-2 to TRBJ2-7; 7 nucleotides align to TRBD2. In DNA form, the CDR3 reads TGTGCCAGCAGCTTAGCAAGCGGGATCGAATACGAGCAGTACTTC. Translation: CASSLASGIEYEQYF.